This T cell receptor (beta chain) is drawn from a study of T cell changes during pregnancy in multiple sclerosis. Here immunoSEQ multiplex PCR was the method, and the copy in TCRdb shows in-frame clones only, minus some. The repertoire holds about 44,000 clones, with around nine tenths as singletons. The CDR3 spans 15 residues. Trimming removed 5 bases from V and 6 bases from J, with 17 bases in between. The germline CDR1 and CDR2 sequences are MNHEY and SVGAGI. The chain couples TRBV6-5 to TRBJ2-1; tentatively, D is TRBD2 (6 bases). Specimen: CD4+ T cells from peripheral blood mononuclear cells, collected in the first trimester of pregnancy. The clonotype was recovered from a female donor with multiple sclerosis, enrolled in a pregnancy study. CDR3 sequence (DNA): TGTGCCAGCAGTACCCGGGAGTACGTGGGCAATGAGCAGTTCTTC. This gives the protein CASSTREYVGNEQFF.